Below are 21 T cell receptor beta chains sequenced from a single sample in a study of CD4 T cells in relation to SARS-CoV-2 and coronaviruses. Unexposed donor CD4+ T cells date from about 2011-2018, before the COVID-19 pandemic. Isolation of CD4+ T cells took place after about 9 days in culture. These TCRs' antigens remain unknown. Profiling relied on immunoSEQ multiplex PCR, and the TCRdb table lists in-frame clones only, not all of them. The sample contains about 22,000 clones, just over 65% of which appear only once. The sequencing input was CD4+ T cells from PBMCs, cultured in vitro. These receptors all stem from a human donor in good health.

This clone has only one observation. The V and J genes are TRBV6-5 and TRBJ1-4; 9 bases line up with TRBD1. The CDR3 is made up of 15 amino acids. Germline V gene sequence: CDR1 MNHEY, CDR2 SVGAGI. The ends lost 5 bases at V and 7 bases at J; junction bases unmatched: 8. CDR3 nucleotides: TGTGCCAGCAGTAGTCGACAGGGGGGAAGTGAAAAACTGTTTTTT. This gives the protein CASSSRQGGSEKLFF.

This chain uses TRBV3-1 (or the pseudogene TRBV3-2) with TRBJ1-6, with 7 positions matching TRBD1. The V gene end was trimmed by 1 base and the J gene end by 7 bases; junction bases not matched to a gene: 4. CDR1 and CDR2 (germline): LGHDT, YNNKEL (reference sequence). The CDR3 consists of 15 residues. CDR3 region: CASSQAGTVNSPLHF. The CDR3 nucleotides read TGTGCCAGCAGCCAAGCCGGGACAGTAAATTCACCCCTCCACTTT.

This clone was found a few times. The chain's CDR3 is CASSEERGGPYNEQFF. The CDR3 nucleotides read TGTGCCAGCAGTGAGGAGCGGGGGGGCCCCTACAATGAGCAGTTCTTC. V gene TRBV2 combines with J gene TRBJ2-1; 10 bases are a match to TRBD2. V trimming: 3 bases; J trimming: 2 bases; junction bases outside the gene matches: 4. Germline CDR1 is SNHLY and CDR2 is FYNNEI. The CDR3 length is 16 residues.

This clone was seen a few times. The chain is built from TRBV5-1 and TRBJ2-1; 15 bases agree with TRBD2. The V gene's germline CDR1 is SGHRS and CDR2 YFSETQ. V lost 4 bases to trimming and J lost 5 bases; unmatched junction nucleotides: 4. The CDR3 loop spans 16 amino acids. The CDR3 DNA is TGCGCCAGCAGCCCAAGGACTAGCGGGAGGGACAATGAGCAGTTCTTC. Translating it yields CASSPRTSGRDNEQFF.

The chain joins TRBV19 to TRBJ2-5; possibly TRBD1 for D (6 bases). Germline V gene lookup returns CDR1 LNHDA and CDR2 SQIVND (reference sequence). The CDR3 is 13 amino acids. The V and J ends lost 5 bases and 6 bases respectively, with 13 bases between them. The CDR3 loop reads CASSAGQTQTQYF. The CDR3 DNA reads TGTGCCAGTAGTGCTGGACAGACGCAGACCCAGTACTTC.

The J gene is TRBJ2-6, the V gene TRBV19; perhaps TRBD1 as D (5 bases). The length of the CDR3 is 15 residues. The V end was cut by 4 bases, the J end by 4 bases, with 11 bases between. Per the germline V gene, CDR1 is LNHDA and CDR2 is SQIVND (reference sequence). The CDR3, as DNA: TGTGCCAGTAGTAAAGACAGTGCGGGGGCCAACGTCCTGACTTTC. Its translation is CASSKDSAGANVLTF.

The chain links TRBV4-3 to TRBJ1-4; D gene uncertain. Germline loops: CDR1 LGHNA, CDR2 YSLEER. The CDR3 runs to 16 residues. Trimming took off 1 base at V and 7 bases at J, with 16 bases between the two ends. CDR3: CASSQGTSQLPEKLFF. CDR3 bases: TGCGCCAGCAGCCAAGGTACGTCGCAGCTCCCTGAAAAACTGTTTTTT.

V and J are TRBV7-2 and TRBJ1-1; 8 bases line up with TRBD1. The CDR3 length is 15 residues. V was pared by 6 bases and J by 1 base, with 7 bases of the junction left unmatched. Germline values: CDR1 SGHTA, CDR2 FQGNSA. In DNA form, the CDR3 reads TGTGCCAGCAGTAACCGGGACAGGCAGAACACTGAAGCTTTCTTT. Translation: CASSNRDRQNTEAFF.

This rearrangement joins TRBV5-5 to TRBJ2-5; no clear D. Germline V gene lookup returns CDR1 SGHKS and CDR2 YYEKEE (reference sequence). This CDR3 comprises 14 residues. V was shortened by 0 bases and J by 3 bases, with 9 bases between the two germline ends. This CDR3 is CASSLAGTEETQYF. The CDR3 bases are TGTGCCAGCAGCTTGGCCGGAACGGAAGAGACCCAGTACTTC.

The chain carries TRBV6-5 and TRBJ2-1; the match to TRBD2 covers 11 bases. J was trimmed by 5 bases and V by 9 bases; bases with no gene match: 6. The V gene's germline CDR1 is MNHEY and CDR2 SVGAGI. The CDR3 length is 14 residues. The CDR3 sequence: CASKLAGGHNEQFF. In DNA form, the CDR3 reads TGTGCCAGTAAGCTAGCGGGGGGTCACAATGAGCAGTTCTTC.

CDR3 DNA sequence: TGTGCCAGCAGCCCCCCGACCGGGGAGGTGACTGAAGCTTTCTTT. It is translated as CASSPPTGEVTEAFF. J is TRBJ1-1 and V is TRBV7-6; D not resolved. The CDR3 has 15 amino acids. Trimming removed 5 bases from V and 5 bases from J, with 18 bases in between. CDR1 is SGHVS and CDR2 is FNYEAQ in the germline V gene. The complete variable domain, with remaining parts taken from reference TRBV7-6 and TRBJ1-1, reads GAGVSQSPRYKVTKRGQDVALRCDPISGHVSLYWYRQALGQGPEFLTYFNYEAQQDKSGLPNDRFSAERPEGSISTLTIQRTEQRDSAMYRCASSPPTGEVTEAFFGQGTRLTVV.

The chain uses TRBV7-2 and TRBJ2-7, with 8 nucleotides matching TRBD2. The CDR3 consists of 16 residues. V trimming: 0 bases; J trimming: 4 bases; junction bases outside the gene matches: 8. Germline V gene lookup returns CDR1 SGHTA and CDR2 FQGNSA. The CDR3 sequence: CASSLAVQREPYEQYF. CDR3 in DNA: TGTGCCAGCAGCTTAGCGGTCCAGCGGGAGCCTTACGAGCAGTACTTC.

This chain connects TRBV29-1 to TRBJ2-1; TRBD2 matches 7 bases. The germline CDR1 and CDR2 sequences are SQVTM and ANQGSEA. The CDR3 length is 13 residues. Trimming removed 0 bases from V and 7 bases from J; junction bases left unmatched: 3. CDR3 DNA: TGCAGCGTTGAAGAACTAGCGCCTAATGAGCAGTTCTTC. It specifies CSVEELAPNEQFF.

The chain is built from TRBV4-1 and TRBJ2-5, with 9 bases aligning to TRBD1. This CDR3 has 16 amino acids. Trimming at V came to 1 base and at J to 5 bases, leaving 8 bases not matched to a gene. CDR1 and CDR2 from the germline V gene are MGHRA and YSYEKL. The CDR3 sequence is CASSQVRDREEETQYF. The CDR3 DNA is TGCGCCAGCAGCCAAGTCCGGGACAGGGAAGAGGAGACCCAGTACTTC.

This chain connects TRBV2 to TRBJ2-7; 8 nucleotides align to TRBD1. The CDR3 is made up of 14 amino acids. Per germline, CDR1 SNHLY and CDR2 FYNNEI. Unmatched junction bases numbered 13, after V lost 9 bases and J lost 6 bases. The CDR3 DNA follows: TGTGCCAGTATCCCGGACAGGGTCGTCGTCGAGCAGTACTTC. It translates to CASIPDRVVVEQYF.

This clone showed up just a few times. The rearrangement joins TRBV7-2 to TRBJ1-5, with 10 bases matching TRBD1. Germline V gene data show CDR1 as SGHTA and CDR2 as FQGNSA. Trimming removed 1 base from V and 7 bases from J; junction bases left unmatched: 4. This CDR3 is 15 amino acids long. The CDR3 DNA reads TGTGCCAGCAGCTTAGGGTGGACAGGGGGGCAGCCCCAGCATTTT. This sequence encodes CASSLGWTGGQPQHF.

The rearrangement joins TRBV6-2 or TRBV6-3 to TRBJ2-5, with 8 bases aligning to TRBD2. Germline CDR1 MNHEY, CDR2 SVGEGT. V shed 6 bases and J 6 bases; nucleotides not matched to a gene: 12. The CDR3 sequence is 15 residues long. CDR3 DNA: TGTGCCAGCAGCCCCTGGACTAGCAGGGATCAGACCCAGTACTTC. Amino acid sequence: CASSPWTSRDQTQYF.

This chain connects TRBV5-5 to TRBJ2-5; maybe TRBD2 (5 bases). The CDR3 loop spans 13 amino acids. Per the germline V gene, CDR1 is SGHKS and CDR2 is YYEKEE (reference sequence). With 3 bases removed from V and 1 base from J, the gap between germline ends came to 7 bases. The DNA of the CDR3 is TGTGCCAGCAGCTCCCGGGGCCAAGAGACCCAGTACTTC. As protein: CASSSRGQETQYF.

The J gene is TRBJ1-2, the V gene TRBV9; a weak D match, TRBD1 (5 bases). V lost 4 bases and J 2 bases, leaving 12 bases between the germline ends. The CDR3 has 14 residues. Germline V gene sequence: CDR1 SGDLS, CDR2 YYNGEE. CDR3 loop: CASSPTGENYGYTF. Here the CDR3 DNA reads TGTGCCAGCAGCCCAACGGGGGAGAACTATGGCTACACCTTC.

The chain recombines TRBV4-1 with TRBJ2-7; perhaps TRBD1 as D (6 bases). This CDR3 contains 14 residues. V gave up 3 bases and J gave up 3 bases, with 12 bases separating them. Germline V lookup: CDR1 MGHRA, CDR2 YSYEKL. The chain's CDR3 is CASSQLKGGYEQYF. The CDR3 nucleotides are TGCGCCAGCAGCCAGTTAAAAGGGGGCTACGAGCAGTACTTC.

The chain is built from TRBV19 and TRBJ1-1; 8 bases agree with TRBD1. After removal of 2 bases from V and 4 bases from J, the junction contained 18 bases not matched to a gene. The CDR3 is 19 residues long. CDR1 LNHDA and CDR2 SQIVND come from the germline V gene (reference sequence). The CDR3 spells CASSIRALMGRGLSTEAFF. The CDR3 bases are TGTGCCAGTAGTATACGGGCGCTTATGGGCAGGGGGCTAAGCACTGAAGCTTTCTTT.